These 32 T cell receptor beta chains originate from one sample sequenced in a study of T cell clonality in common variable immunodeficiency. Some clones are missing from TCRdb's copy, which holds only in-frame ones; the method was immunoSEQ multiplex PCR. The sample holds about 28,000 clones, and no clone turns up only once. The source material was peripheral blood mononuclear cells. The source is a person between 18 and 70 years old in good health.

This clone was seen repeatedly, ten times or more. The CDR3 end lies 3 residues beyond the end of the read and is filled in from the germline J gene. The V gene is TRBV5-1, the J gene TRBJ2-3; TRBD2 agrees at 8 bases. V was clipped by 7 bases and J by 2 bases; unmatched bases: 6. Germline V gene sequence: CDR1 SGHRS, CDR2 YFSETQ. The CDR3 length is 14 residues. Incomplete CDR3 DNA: TGCGCCAGCGGAGCGGGGGCCCACACAGATACG. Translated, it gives CASGAGAHTDT. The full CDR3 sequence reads CASGAGAHTDTQYF. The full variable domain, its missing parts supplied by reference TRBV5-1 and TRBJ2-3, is KAGVTQTPRYLIKTRGQQVTLSCSPISGHRSVSWYQQTPGQGLQFLFEYFSETQRNKGNFPGRFSGRQFSNSRSEMNVSTLELGDSALYLCASGAGAHTDTQYFGPGTRLTVL.

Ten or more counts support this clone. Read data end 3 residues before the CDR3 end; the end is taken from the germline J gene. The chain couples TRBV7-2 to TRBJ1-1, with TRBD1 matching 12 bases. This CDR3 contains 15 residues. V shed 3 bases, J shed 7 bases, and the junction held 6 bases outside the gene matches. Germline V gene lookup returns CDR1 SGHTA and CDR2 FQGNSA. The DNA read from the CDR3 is TGTGCCAGCAGCTTCCGCCGGGACAGGGGGCTTGAA. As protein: CASSFRRDRGLE. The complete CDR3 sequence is CASSFRRDRGLEAFF.

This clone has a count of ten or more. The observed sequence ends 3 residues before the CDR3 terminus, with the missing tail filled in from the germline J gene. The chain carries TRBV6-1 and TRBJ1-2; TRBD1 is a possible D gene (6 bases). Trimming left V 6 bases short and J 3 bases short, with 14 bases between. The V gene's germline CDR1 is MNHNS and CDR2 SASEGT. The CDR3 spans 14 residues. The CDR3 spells CASREQGADYGYTF. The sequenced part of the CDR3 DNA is TGTGCCAGCAGGGAACAGGGTGCGGACTATGGC.

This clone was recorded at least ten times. The CDR3 is CASSLSGVRDTQYF. The covered CDR3 bases are TGTGCCAGCAGCTTATCAGGGGTTAGAGATACG. V usage is TRBV7-2 and J usage is TRBJ2-3; D perhaps matches TRBD1 (6 bases). Read sequence stops 3 residues before the CDR3 end, and the germline J gene provides the missing end. V lost 2 bases and J 5 bases, leaving 11 bases between the germline ends. Germline values: CDR1 SGHTA, CDR2 FQGNSA. This CDR3 is built from 14 residues.

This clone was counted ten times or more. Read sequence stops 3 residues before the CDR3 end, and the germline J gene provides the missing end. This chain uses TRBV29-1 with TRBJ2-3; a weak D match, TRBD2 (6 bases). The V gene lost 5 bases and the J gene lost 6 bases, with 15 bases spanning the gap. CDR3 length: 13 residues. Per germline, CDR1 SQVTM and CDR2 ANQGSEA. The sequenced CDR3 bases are TGCAGCGTTCGCCCGGGACTGGGCGATACG. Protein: CSVRPGLGDT. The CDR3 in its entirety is CSVRPGLGDTQYF.

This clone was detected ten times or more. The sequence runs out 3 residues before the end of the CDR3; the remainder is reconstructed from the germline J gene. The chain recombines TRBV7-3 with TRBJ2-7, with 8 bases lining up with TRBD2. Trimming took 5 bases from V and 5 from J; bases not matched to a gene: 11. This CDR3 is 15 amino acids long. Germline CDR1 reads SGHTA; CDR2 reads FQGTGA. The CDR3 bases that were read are TGTGCCAGCAGCAGTACCACGGGACTAGGGGACGAG. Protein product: CASSSTTGLGDE. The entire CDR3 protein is CASSSTTGLGDEQYF.

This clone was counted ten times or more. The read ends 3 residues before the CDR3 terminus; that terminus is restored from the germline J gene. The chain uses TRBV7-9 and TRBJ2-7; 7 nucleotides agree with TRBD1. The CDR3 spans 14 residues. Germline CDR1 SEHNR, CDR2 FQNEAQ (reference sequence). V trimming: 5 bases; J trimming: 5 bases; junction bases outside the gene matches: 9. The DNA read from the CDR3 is TGTGCCAGCAGCACGGACAGGCCTCACAACGAG. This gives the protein CASSTDRPHNE. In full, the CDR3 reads CASSTDRPHNEQYF.

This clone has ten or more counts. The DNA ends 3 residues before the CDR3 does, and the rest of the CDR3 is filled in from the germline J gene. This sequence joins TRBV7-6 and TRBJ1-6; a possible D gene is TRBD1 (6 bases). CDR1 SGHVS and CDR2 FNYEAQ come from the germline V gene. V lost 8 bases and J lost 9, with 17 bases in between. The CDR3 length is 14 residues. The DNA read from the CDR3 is TGTGCCAGCGCGCGGGGGGGCGGCGGTTCACCC. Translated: CASARGGGGSP. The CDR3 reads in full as CASARGGGGSPLHF.

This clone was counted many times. Partial CDR3 DNA: TGTGCCAGTAGTACCGCAGGGACACTCTCCTACAATGAG. Translating it yields CASSTAGTLSYNE. The whole CDR3 region reads CASSTAGTLSYNEQFF. The rearrangement links TRBV19 to TRBJ2-1; tentative D call: TRBD1 (6 bases). The missing CDR3 end, 3 residues past where the read stops, is filled in from the germline J gene. This CDR3 region has 16 residues. Germline lookup yields CDR1 LNHDA and CDR2 SQIVND (reference sequence). The V gene lost 4 bases and the J gene lost 0 bases, with 13 bases spanning the gap.

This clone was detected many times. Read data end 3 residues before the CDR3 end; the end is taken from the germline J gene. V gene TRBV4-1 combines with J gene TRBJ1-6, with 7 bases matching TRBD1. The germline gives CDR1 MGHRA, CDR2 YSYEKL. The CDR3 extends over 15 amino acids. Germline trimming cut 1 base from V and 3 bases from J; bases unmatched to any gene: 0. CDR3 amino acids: CASSQGDSYNSPLHF. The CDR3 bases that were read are TGCGCCAGCAGCCAAGGGGACAGCTATAATTCACCC.

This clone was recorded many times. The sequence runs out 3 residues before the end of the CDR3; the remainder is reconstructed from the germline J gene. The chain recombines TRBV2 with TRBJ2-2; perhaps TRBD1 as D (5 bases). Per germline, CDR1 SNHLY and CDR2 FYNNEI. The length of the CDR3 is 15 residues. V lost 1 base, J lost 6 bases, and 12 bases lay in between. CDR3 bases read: TGTGCCAGCAGTGAAGGCAGGGTTATGCCCGGGGAG. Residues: CASSEGRVMPGE. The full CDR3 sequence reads CASSEGRVMPGELFF.

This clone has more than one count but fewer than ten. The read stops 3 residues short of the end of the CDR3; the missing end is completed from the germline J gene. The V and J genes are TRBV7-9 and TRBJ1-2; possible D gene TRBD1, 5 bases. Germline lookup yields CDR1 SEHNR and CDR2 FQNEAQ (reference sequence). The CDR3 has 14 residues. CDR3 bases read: TGTGCCAGCAGCTTTGGAATGGGGCTGGAGGAC. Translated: CASSFGMGLED. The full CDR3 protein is CASSFGMGLEDYTF.

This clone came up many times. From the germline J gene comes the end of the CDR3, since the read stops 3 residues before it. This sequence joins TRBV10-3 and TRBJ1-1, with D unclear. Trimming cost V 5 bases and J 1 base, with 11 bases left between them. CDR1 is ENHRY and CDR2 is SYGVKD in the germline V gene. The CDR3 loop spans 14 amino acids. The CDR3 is CAISRKSGNTEAFF. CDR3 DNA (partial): TGTGCCATCAGTCGAAAGTCAGGGAACACTGAA.

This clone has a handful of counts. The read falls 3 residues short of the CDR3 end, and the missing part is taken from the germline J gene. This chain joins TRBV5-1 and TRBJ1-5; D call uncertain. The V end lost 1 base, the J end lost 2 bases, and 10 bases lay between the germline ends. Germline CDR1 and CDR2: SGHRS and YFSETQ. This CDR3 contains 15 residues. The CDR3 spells CASSLSPRGNQPQHF. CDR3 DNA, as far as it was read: TGCGCCAGCAGCTTGTCCCCCCGGGGCAATCAGCCC.

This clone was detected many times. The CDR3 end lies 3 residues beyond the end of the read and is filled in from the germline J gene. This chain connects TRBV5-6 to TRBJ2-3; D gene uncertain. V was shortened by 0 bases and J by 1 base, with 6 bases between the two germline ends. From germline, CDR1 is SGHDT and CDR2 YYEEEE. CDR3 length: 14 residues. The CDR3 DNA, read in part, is TGTGCCAGCAGCTTGGATCAGGGCACAGATACG. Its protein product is CASSLDQGTDT. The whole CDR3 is CASSLDQGTDTQYF.

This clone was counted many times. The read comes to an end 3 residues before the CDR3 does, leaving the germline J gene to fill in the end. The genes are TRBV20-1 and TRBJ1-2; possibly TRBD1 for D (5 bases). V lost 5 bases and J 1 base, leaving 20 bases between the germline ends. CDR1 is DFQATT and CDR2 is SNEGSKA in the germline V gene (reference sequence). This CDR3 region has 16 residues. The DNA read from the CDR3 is TGCAGTGCTGGGGCCCAGCGATGGGGGGGTAACTATGGC. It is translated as CSAGAQRWGGNYG. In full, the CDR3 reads CSAGAQRWGGNYGYTF.

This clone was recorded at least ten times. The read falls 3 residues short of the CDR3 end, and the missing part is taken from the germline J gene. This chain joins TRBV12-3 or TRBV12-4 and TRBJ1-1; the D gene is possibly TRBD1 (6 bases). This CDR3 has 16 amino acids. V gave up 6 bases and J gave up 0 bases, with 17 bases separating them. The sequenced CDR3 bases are TGTGCCAGCAGGTCCACCAACAGGGAGTTGAACACTGAA. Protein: CASRSTNRELNTE. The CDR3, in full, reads CASRSTNRELNTEAFF.

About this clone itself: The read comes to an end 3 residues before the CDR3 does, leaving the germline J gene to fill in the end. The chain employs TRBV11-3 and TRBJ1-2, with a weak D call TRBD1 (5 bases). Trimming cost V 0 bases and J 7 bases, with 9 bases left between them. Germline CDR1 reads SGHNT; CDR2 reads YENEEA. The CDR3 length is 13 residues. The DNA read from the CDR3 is TGTGCCAGCAGCTTAGATTCAGGGTCTGGC. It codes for CASSLDSGSG. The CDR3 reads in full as CASSLDSGSGYTF.

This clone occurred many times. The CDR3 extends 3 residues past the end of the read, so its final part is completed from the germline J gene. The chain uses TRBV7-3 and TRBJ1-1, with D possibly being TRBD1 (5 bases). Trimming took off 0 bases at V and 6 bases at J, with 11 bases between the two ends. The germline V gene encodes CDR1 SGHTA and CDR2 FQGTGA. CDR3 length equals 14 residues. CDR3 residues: CASSLTPGGAEAFF. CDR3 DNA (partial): TGTGCCAGCAGCTTAACGCCCGGGGGGGCTGAA.

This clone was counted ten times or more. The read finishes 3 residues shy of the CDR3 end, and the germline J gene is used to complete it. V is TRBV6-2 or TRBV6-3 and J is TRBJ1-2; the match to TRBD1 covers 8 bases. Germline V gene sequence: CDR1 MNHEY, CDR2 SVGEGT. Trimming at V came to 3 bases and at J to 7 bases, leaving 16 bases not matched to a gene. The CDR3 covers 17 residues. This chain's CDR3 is CASSYSPRQGASSGYTF. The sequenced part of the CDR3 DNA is TGTGCCAGCAGTTATTCCCCCCGGCAGGGGGCGAGTAGTGGC.

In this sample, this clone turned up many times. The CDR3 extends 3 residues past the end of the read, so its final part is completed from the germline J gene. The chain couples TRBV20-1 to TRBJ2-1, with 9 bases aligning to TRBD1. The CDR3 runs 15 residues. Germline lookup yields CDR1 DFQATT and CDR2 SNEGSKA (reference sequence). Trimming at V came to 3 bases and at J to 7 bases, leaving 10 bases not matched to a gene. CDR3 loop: CSASLQQGARNEQFF. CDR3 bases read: TGCAGTGCTAGTCTGCAACAGGGGGCTCGGAATGAG.

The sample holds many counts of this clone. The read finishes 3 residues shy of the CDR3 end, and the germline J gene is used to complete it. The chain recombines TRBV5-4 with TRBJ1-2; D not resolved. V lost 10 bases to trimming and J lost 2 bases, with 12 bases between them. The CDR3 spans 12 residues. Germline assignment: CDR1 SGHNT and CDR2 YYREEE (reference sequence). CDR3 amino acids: CAGLAPNYGYTF. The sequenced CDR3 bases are TGTGCCGGTCTAGCACCAAACTATGGC. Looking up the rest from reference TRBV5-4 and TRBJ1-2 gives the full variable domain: ETGVTQSPTHLIKTRGQQVTLRCSSQSGHNTVSWYQQALGQGPQFIFQYYREEENGRGNFPPRFSGLQFPNYSSELNVNALELDDSALYLCAGLAPNYGYTFGSGTRLTVV.

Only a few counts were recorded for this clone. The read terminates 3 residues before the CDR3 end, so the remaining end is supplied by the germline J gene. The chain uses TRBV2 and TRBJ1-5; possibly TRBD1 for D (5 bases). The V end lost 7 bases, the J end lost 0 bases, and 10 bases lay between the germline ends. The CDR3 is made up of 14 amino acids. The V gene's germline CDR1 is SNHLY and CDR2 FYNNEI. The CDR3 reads CASTQEYSNQPQHF. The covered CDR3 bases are TGTGCCAGCACACAGGAATATAGCAATCAGCCC.

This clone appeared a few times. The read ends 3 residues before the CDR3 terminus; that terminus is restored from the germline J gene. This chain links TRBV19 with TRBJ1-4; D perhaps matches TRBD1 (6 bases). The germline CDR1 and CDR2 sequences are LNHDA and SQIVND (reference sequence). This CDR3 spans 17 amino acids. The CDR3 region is CASSMTGTSSYNSPLFF. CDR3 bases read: TGTGCCAGTAGTATGACGGGGACAAGCTCCTATAATTCACCA.

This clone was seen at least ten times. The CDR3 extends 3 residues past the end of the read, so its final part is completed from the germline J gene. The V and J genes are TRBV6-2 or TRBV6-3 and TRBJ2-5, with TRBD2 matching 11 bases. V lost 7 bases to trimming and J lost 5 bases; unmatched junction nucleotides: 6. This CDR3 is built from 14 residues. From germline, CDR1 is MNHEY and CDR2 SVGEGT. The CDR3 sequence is CASMRGLAEETQYF. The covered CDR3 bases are TGTGCCAGCATGAGGGGACTAGCGGAGGAGACC.

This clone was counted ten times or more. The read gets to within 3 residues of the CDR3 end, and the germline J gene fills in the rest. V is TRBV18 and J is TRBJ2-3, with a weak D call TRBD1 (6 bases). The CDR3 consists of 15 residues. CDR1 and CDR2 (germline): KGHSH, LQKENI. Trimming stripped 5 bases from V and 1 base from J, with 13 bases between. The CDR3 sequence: CASSAYRVGTDTQYF. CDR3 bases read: TGTGCCAGCTCAGCCTACAGGGTGGGCACAGATACG.

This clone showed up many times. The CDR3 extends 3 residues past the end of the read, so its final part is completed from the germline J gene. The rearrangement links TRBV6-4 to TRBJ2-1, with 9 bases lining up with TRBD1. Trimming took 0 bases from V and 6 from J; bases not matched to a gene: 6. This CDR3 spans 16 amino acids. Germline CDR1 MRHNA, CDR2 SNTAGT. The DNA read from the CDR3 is TGTGCCAGCAGTGACTCCCAACAGGGGGCTAGCAATGAG. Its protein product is CASSDSQQGASNE. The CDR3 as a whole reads CASSDSQQGASNEQFF.

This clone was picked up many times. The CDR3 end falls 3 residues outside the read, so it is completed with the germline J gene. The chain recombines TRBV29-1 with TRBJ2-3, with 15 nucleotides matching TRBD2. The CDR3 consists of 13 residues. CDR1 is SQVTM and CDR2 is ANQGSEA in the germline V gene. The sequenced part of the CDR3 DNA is TGCAGCGCCACCGGGACTAGCGGGGGGACG. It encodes CSATGTSGGT. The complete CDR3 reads CSATGTSGGTQYF.

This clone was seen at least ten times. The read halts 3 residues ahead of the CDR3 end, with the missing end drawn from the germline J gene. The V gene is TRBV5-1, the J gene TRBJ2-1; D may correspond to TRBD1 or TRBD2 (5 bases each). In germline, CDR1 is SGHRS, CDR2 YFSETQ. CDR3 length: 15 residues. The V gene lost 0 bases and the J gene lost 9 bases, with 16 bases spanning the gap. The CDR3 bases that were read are TGCGCCAGCAGCTTGGAAGGACACGGTGGGAGTGAG. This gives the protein CASSLEGHGGSE. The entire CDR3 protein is CASSLEGHGGSEQFF.

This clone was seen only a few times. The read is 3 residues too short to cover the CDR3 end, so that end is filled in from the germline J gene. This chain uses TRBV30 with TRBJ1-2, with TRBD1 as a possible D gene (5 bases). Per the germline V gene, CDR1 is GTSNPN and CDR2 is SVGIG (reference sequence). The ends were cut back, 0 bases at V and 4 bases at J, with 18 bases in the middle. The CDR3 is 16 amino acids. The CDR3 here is CAWSVPGSPRSYGYTF. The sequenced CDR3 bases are TGTGCCTGGAGTGTACCAGGGTCTCCCCGAAGCTATGGC.

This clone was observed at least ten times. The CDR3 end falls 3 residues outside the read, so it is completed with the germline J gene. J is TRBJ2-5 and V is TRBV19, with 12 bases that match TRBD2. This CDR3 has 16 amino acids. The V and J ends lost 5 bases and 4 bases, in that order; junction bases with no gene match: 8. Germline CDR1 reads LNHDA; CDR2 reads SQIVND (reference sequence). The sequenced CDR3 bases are TGTGCCAGTAGTCGCAGGACTAGCGGGGAGGGAGAGACC. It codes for CASSRRTSGEGET. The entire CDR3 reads CASSRRTSGEGETQYF.

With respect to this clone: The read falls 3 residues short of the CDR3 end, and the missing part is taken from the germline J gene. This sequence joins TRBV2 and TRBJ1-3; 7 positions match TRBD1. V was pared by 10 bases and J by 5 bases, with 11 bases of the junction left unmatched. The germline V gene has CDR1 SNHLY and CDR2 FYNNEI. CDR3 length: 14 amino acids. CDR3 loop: CATLDPGGRNTIYF. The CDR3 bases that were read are TGTGCCACCTTAGATCCAGGGGGAAGAAACACC.